The 15 T cell receptor beta chains below all came from one sample that was sequenced in a study of T cells in Graves' hyperthyroidism and ophthalmopathy. Amplified regions were TCR beta CDR3 sequences from RNA transcripts. Primed by the HTBI set, a first-round RT-PCR was run on the TCR CDR3. TCRdb reanalysed the multiplex PCR reads using MiXCR and keeps one entry per CDR3 protein. The sample includes around 760,000 distinct CDR3 sequences, over 35% of them seen just once. The sample consisted of blood. Receptors were obtained from a woman aged 40 to 50 with Graves' hyperthyroidism.

The CDR3 loop is CASTIHYEQYF. Written as DNA, the CDR3 is TGTGCCAGCACCATCCACTACGAGCAGTACTTC. The J gene is TRBJ2-7, the V gene TRBV2, with D hard to call. The length of the CDR3 is 11 residues. Trimming took off 7 bases at V and 3 bases at J, with 7 bases between the two ends. Germline-derived CDR1 and CDR2 are SNHLY and FYNNEI.

This sequence joins TRBV20-1 and TRBJ1-1; the D gene is possibly TRBD1 (6 bases). Per the germline V gene, CDR1 is DFQATT and CDR2 is SNEGSKA (reference sequence). Trimming took 6 bases from V and 1 from J, leaving 18 bases between them. The CDR3 runs to 15 residues. The CDR3 is CSASTAGTPNTEAFF. DNA for the CDR3: TGCAGTGCCAGCACAGCCGGGACACCGAACACTGAAGCTTTCTTT.

The table lists this clonotype with many counts. This chain uses TRBV5-6 with TRBJ1-1; D is unresolved. V dropped 2 bases and J dropped 1 base, with 9 bases sitting between them. The CDR3 is made up of 14 amino acids. The V gene's germline CDR1 is SGHDT and CDR2 YYEEEE. CDR3 nucleotides: TGTGCCAGCAGCTTAGGACGGACGAACACTGAAGCTTTCTTT. Amino acids: CASSLGRTNTEAFF.

The chain combines TRBV3-1 with TRBJ1-2; the D is unclear. CDR3 length equals 12 residues. V was shortened by 2 bases and J by 4 bases, with 5 bases between the two germline ends. Germline CDR1 LGHDT, CDR2 YNNKEL (reference sequence). This chain's CDR3 is CASSQTFYGYTF. Here the CDR3 DNA reads TGTGCCAGCAGCCAAACGTTCTATGGCTACACCTTC.

At least ten counts were recorded for this clonotype. The rearrangement uses TRBV6-5 and TRBJ2-5; no clear D gene. Germline V gene lookup returns CDR1 MNHEY and CDR2 SVGAGI. The CDR3 is 11 residues long. Trimming left V 2 bases short and J 5 bases short, with 3 bases between. CDR3 nucleotides: TGTGCCAGCAGTTACGACGAGACCCAGTACTTC. Translated, it gives CASSYDETQYF.

This clonotype was observed many times. The V call is TRBV7-3, the J call TRBJ1-1, with D unresolved. CDR3 length: 13 amino acids. Germline values: CDR1 SGHTA, CDR2 FQGTGA. V dropped 3 bases and J dropped 5 bases, with 10 bases sitting between them. Here the CDR3 DNA reads TGTGCCAGCAGCTTCGGCAGTATGACTGAAGCTTTCTTT. Its protein product is CASSFGSMTEAFF. Combining the CDR3 with reference TRBV7-3 and TRBJ1-1 gives the whole variable domain GAGVSQTPSNKVTEKGKYVELRCDPISGHTALYWYRQSLGQGPEFLIYFQGTGAADDSGLPNDRFFAVRPEGSVSTLKIQRTERGDSAVYLCASSFGSMTEAFFGQGTRLTVV.

This chain's CDR3 is CASSLLGAAINQPQHF. The CDR3 DNA follows: TGTGCCAGTAGCCTCTTGGGGGCAGCTATCAATCAGCCCCAGCATTTT. The J gene is TRBJ1-5, the V gene TRBV19; D possibly corresponds to TRBD1 (6 bases). This CDR3 is 16 amino acids long. Germline V gene lookup returns CDR1 LNHDA and CDR2 SQIVND (reference sequence). V lost 6 bases to trimming and J lost 3 bases, with 18 bases between them. The full variable domain, completed using reference TRBV19 and TRBJ1-5, is DGGITQSPKYLFRKEGQNVTLSCEQNLNHDAMYWYRQDPGQGLRLIYYSQIVNDFQKGDIAEGYSVSREKKESFPLTVTSAQKNPTAFYLCASSLLGAAINQPQHFGDGTRLSIL.

This clonotype was recorded many times. The chain is built from TRBV10-3 and TRBJ2-7, with 7 bases that match TRBD2. The CDR3 is 13 amino acids. Germline V gene data show CDR1 as ENHRY and CDR2 as SYGVKD. The trim removed 8 bases at V and 0 bases at J, leaving 4 bases unmatched. Here the CDR3 DNA reads TGTGCCATCGCCCTAGCGGACTCCTACGAGCAGTACTTC. This encodes CAIALADSYEQYF.

This clonotype was detected ten times or more. V is TRBV20-1 and J is TRBJ2-5, with 9 bases aligning to TRBD2. The CDR3 is made up of 16 amino acids. Looked up from germline, CDR1 is DFQATT and CDR2 is SNEGSKA (reference sequence). The V segment lost 3 bases and the J segment 2 bases; nucleotides outside the gene matches: 10. The CDR3, as DNA: TGCAGTGCTAGCTTGCCGGGACTAGCAGTTCAAGAGACCCAGTACTTC. Protein product: CSASLPGLAVQETQYF.

The chain links TRBV5-8 to TRBJ1-3; 7 nucleotides agree with TRBD1. Germline V gene sequence: CDR1 SGHTS, CDR2 YDEGEE. The V segment lost 4 bases and the J segment 2 bases; nucleotides outside the gene matches: 3. CDR3 length: 14 amino acids. As DNA, the CDR3 is TGTGCCAGCAGCCACGGGACAGCTGGAAACACCATATATTTT. Its translation is CASSHGTAGNTIYF.

This clonotype was counted ten times or more. The rearrangement links TRBV11-2 to TRBJ2-7, with a possible D match to TRBD1 (5 bases). Germline V gives CDR1 SGHAT, CDR2 FQNNGV. Trimming left V 1 base short and J 3 bases short, with 13 bases between. The CDR3 is 15 amino acids. CDR3 DNA: TGTGCCAGCAGCTTAGTTGCACAGGCCGACTACGAGCAGTACTTC. Amino acid sequence: CASSLVAQADYEQYF.

A few counts support this clonotype. The CDR3 bases are TGTGCCAGCAGCTTAGGTCAGGGCTCTGGCTCCTACGAGCAGTACTTC. This translates into CASSLGQGSGSYEQYF. The chain has TRBV7-6 and TRBJ2-7, with D perhaps matching TRBD1 (5 bases). Germline CDR1 SGHVS, CDR2 FNYEAQ. The length of the CDR3 is 16 residues. The V end lost 1 base, the J end lost 0 bases, and 13 bases lay between the germline ends.

This chain uses TRBV24-1 with TRBJ2-1; 12 positions match TRBD1. Per the germline V gene, CDR1 is KGHDR and CDR2 is SFDVKD. After removal of 9 bases from V and 8 bases from J, the junction contained 4 bases not matched to a gene. The CDR3 is 13 amino acids. CDR3 protein: CATGTGGNYEQFF. The CDR3 region has the DNA TGTGCCACCGGGACAGGGGGCAATTATGAGCAGTTCTTC.

This clonotype was seen repeatedly, ten times or more. The V call is TRBV5-1, the J call TRBJ1-3; D is undetermined. Germline V gene data show CDR1 as SGHRS and CDR2 as YFSETQ. This CDR3 contains 16 residues. V was clipped by 1 base and J by 0 bases, with 11 bases between them. The CDR3 loop reads CASSLFGSPSGNTIYF. CDR3 in DNA: TGCGCCAGCAGCTTGTTCGGCAGCCCCTCTGGAAACACCATATATTTT.

This clonotype has more than one count but fewer than ten. The V call is TRBV5-1, the J call TRBJ1-1, with D tentatively TRBD1 (5 bases). Germline V gene lookup returns CDR1 SGHRS and CDR2 YFSETQ. The V and J ends lost 3 bases and 5 bases respectively, with 14 bases between them. CDR3 length: 14 amino acids. This CDR3 is CASSWGRGSTEAFF. CDR3 DNA: TGCGCCAGCAGCTGGGGACGAGGGTCTACTGAAGCTTTCTTT.